What follows describes a single T cell receptor (beta chain). There is no known antigen for this receptor. No much larger clone is present one base from it, and per-base qualities are unavailable. The CDR1 and CDR2 encoded by the germline V gene are SQVTM and ANQGSEA. V was cut back by 7 bases and J by 7 bases, leaving a gap of 15 bases between them. The CDR3 contains 12 residues, cysteine and phenylalanine counted. Only the CDR3 DNA stays, 36 bases, in frame from base 1. This specimen belongs to a study of shared clonotypes between healthy human individuals (dated by TCRdb to the early 2020s). Concerning the study at large: Three men and two women, aged 18 to 49 years, made up the cohort. Different laboratories and diverse techniques were used to prepare libraries and sequence TCR repertoires, to increase sequencing depth and limit assay-specific biases. For each donor, CD4 naive and CD4 memory were each run on three plates, CD8 naive on two plates, and CD8 memory on one plate. Blood TCR repertoires of about 5 healthy adults were deeply sequenced to estimate repertoire size and the extent of clonotype sharing between individuals. Leukapheresis yielded between about 0.9 and 10 billion PBMCs per donor. The paper as a whole reports these results and caveats: Pairwise subsampling led to the expectation that sequencing depth would affect the degree of clonotype sharing among donors. When a handful of donors were compared, the shared fraction of clonotypes was around 5.1% for naive CD4, around 3.6% for naive CD8, 2% to 2.5% for memory CD4, and 0.4% for memory CD8. Sampling was limited to blood, and TCR repertoires in tissue likely differ from TCR repertoires in blood. Larger estimated clonotype richness was generally found for naive subsets than for memory subsets. Clonotypes shared by all four sorted-subset donors showed higher generation probabilities than non-shared clonotypes. Rarefaction of sorted-subset datasets indicated incomplete sequencing despite the large sequencing depth. Because the study included a small number of donors, the genetic and exposure-history diversity represented was limited.

CD8 naive samples consisted of CD45RO-negative cells that were positively selected for CCR7, yielding a CD45RA+CCR7+ population without TemRA cells. Donors were healthy HIV-negative adults with no recently reported acute infections or vaccinations. Only Caucasian adults living in Nashville, Tennessee, USA were represented among the donors. Blood was obtained by leukapheresis, after which PBMCs were separated by Ficoll-Histopaque density gradient centrifugation and cryopreserved in liquid nitrogen vapor phase. Purity and quantity of every magnetically sorted T cell population were checked by analytical flow cytometry. Genomic DNA was isolated from every sorted fraction and measured by UV absorbance on a Nanodrop 2000c. Using the deep immunoSEQ assay, TCR CDR3 regions were amplified from genomic DNA by multiplex PCR. For each cell subset, the extracted genomic DNA was distributed evenly across all wells of several immunoSEQ 96-well plates, and each plate served as one replicate. For sorted subsets, each replicate PCR was loaded with roughly 0.2 ug genomic DNA, equivalent to some 27,000 T cell genomes. Purified libraries were measured with a Qubit 3.0 fluorometer, size-checked on a Bioanalyzer 2100, and measured again with the KAPA Library Quantification kit. A separate single-read 150-cycle Illumina NextSeq 550 flow cell was used to sequence each immunoSEQ 96-well plate. In the original analysis: The immunoSEQ output contained only junctional sequences without quality scores, so filtering could not match that applied to full-length reads. To assign V/J genes and CDR3, sequences were annotated against IMGT germline references using PyIR, a Python wrapper for IgBLAST v1.9. Reads with weak V/J assignments (E-value above 1e-6), missing CDR3, stop codons, out-of-frame junctions, or ambiguous translated residues were removed. A V3J clonotype was defined by an identical inferred V gene, J gene, and CDR3 amino acid sequence. The percentage overlap between two repertoires was calculated by dividing the number of shared unique clonotypes by the size of the smaller repertoire. Three approaches were used to assess repertoire richness: RTK rarefaction, the Chao1 estimator, and Recon v2.1 estimates of unobserved clonotypes. Generation probabilities were computed with OLGA for all TCRbeta clonotypes obtained by the gDNA method from a few donors. Not all clones reach the TCRdb copy of this immuneACCESS table, which keeps in-frame sequences only. Checked studies attribute under half of the gap to unresolved V genes and leave the rest unexplained. D and trimming were read from the DNA, whereas the V and J calls and clone size are those reported in that table. In all, the sample holds about 2,100,000 clones, and about 92% of those were seen once. The ten largest account for around 1.7% of the sample.

The receptor was derived from a man between 18 and 35 years old in good health. Some clones in this sample may be carry-over from other donors' samples. Sequenced: naive CD8+ T cells from PBMCs. The sample's cell subset or site label, decoded: CD45RA+CCR7+. Recombination linked TRBV29-1 to TRBJ2-3; the D element could tentatively be TRBD1 or TRBD2, as 5 bases agree for each. The DNA sequence reads TGCAGCGCCCGGGACGGATACTATACGCAGTATTTT. Translation gives CSARDGYYTQYF.